The entry that follows covers one T cell receptor beta chain sequence. The junction shows a germline mismatch at one end, possibly a read error. These data belong to a study of prognosis after radiotherapy for stage I lung cancer. Study-level background: Of the patients, over 5 had squamous cell carcinoma and roughly 12 had adenocarcinoma tumors.

Germline V gene data show CDR1 as MNHNS and CDR2 as SASEGT. This CDR3 region has 11 residues. It was by two-round multiplex PCR that TCR beta CDR3 was amplified from genomic DNA. Round-one PCR had primers specific to each TRBV and TRBJ gene. A single record per CDR3 protein comes from TCRdb applying MiXCR to the multiplex PCR reads. The data contain over 15,000 distinct CDR3 sequences, 45% to 50% of them singletons. This rearrangement joins TRBV6-1 to TRBJ2-2; D gene ambiguous. The sample consisted of PBMCs, taken before or after stereotactic body radiation therapy (not recorded which). The sequence was collected from a donor aged 50 or older with non-small cell lung cancer. The CDR3 here is CASKNTGELFF. The CDR3 region has the DNA TGTGCCAGTAAGAACACAGGGGAGCTGTTTTTT.